This passage covers 10 T cell receptor beta chains from one sample sequenced in a study of shared clonotypes between healthy human individuals. Some clones are missing from TCRdb's copy, which holds only in-frame ones; the method was immunoSEQ multiplex PCR. The table lists 650,000 to 800,000 clones, 55% to 80% of them singletons. The material sequenced was memory CD4+ T cells sorted from blood. The subset was: CD45RA-negative fraction. These receptors originate from a woman aged 25 to 45 in good health.

The chain carries TRBV7-9 and TRBJ1-1; TRBD1 might be the D (5 bases). Germline CDR1 reads SEHNR; CDR2 reads FQNEAQ (reference sequence). Between the trimmed V and J ends, which lost 4 bases and 5 bases, there was a span of 17 bases. The CDR3 length is 15 residues. The CDR3 DNA follows: TGTGCCAGCAGCTGGGACGGCCAATTCGGAACTGAAGCTTTCTTT. Translation: CASSWDGQFGTEAFF.

J is TRBJ2-2 and V is TRBV11-2, with TRBD1 matching over 10 bases. The germline CDR1 and CDR2 sequences are SGHAT and FQNNGV. The length of the CDR3 is 14 residues. V lost 4 bases and J lost 8; bases outside the gene matches: 4. CDR3 residues: CASSSRQGAGELFF. CDR3 DNA: TGTGCCAGCAGCTCCAGACAGGGGGCAGGGGAGCTGTTTTTT.

V usage is TRBV10-3 and J usage is TRBJ2-7; D uncertain. The CDR3 contains 11 residues. The germline CDR1 and CDR2 sequences are ENHRY and SYGVKD. Trimming left V 0 bases short and J 8 bases short, with 5 bases between. CDR3 residues: CAISESEQQYF. CDR3 bases: TGTGCCATCAGTGAGTCTGAACAGCAGTACTTC.

This clone was recorded at least ten times. The chain recombines TRBV25-1 with TRBJ2-2, with a tentative D call TRBD1 (6 bases). Germline V gives CDR1 MGHDK, CDR2 SYGVNS. CDR3 size: 17 residues. V was cut by 2 bases and J by 1 base, with 14 bases left in between. CDR3 coding DNA: TGTGCCAGCAGTGAACCTCCGGGGACAAGGAACACCGGGGAGCTGTTTTTT. Its protein product is CASSEPPGTRNTGELFF.

The V call is TRBV10-3, the J call TRBJ2-3; D gene uncertain. This CDR3 has 13 residues. V shed 7 bases and J shed 0 bases, with 8 bases lying between them. The germline CDR1 and CDR2 sequences are ENHRY and SYGVKD. This CDR3 reads CAITETSTDTQYF. The CDR3 bases are TGTGCCATCACCGAGACTAGCACAGATACGCAGTATTTT.

The chain has TRBV28 and TRBJ1-2; no reliable D call. Germline loops: CDR1 MDHEN, CDR2 SYDVKM. This CDR3 is 14 amino acids long. Deletions cut 4 bases from V and 7 bases from J, with 16 bases between. The CDR3 is CASSYPEKSGGYTF. The CDR3 DNA reads TGTGCCAGCAGTTACCCAGAAAAATCGGGTGGCTACACCTTC.

This clone was seen only a few times. The chain employs TRBV7-2 and TRBJ2-1; TRBD1 agrees at 7 bases. The germline CDR1 and CDR2 sequences are SGHTA and FQGNSA. The CDR3 length is 16 residues. V shed 1 base, J shed 3 bases, and the junction held 6 bases outside the gene matches. The CDR3 coding sequence is TGTGCCAGCAGCTTAGGTGGGTCAGGGGGCTACAATGAGCAGTTCTTC. As protein: CASSLGGSGGYNEQFF. Together with reference TRBV7-2 and TRBJ2-1, the CDR3 gives the full variable domain: GAGVSQSPSNKVTEKGKDVELRCDPISGHTALYWYRQSLGQGLEFLIYFQGNSAPDKSGLPSDRFSAERTGGSVSTLTIQRTQQEDSAVYLCASSLGGSGGYNEQFFGPGTRLTVL.

The chain couples TRBV28 to TRBJ2-1, with TRBD2 matching 14 bases. Germline V CDR1 and CDR2: MDHEN, SYDVKM. CDR3 length: 17 amino acids. J was trimmed by 7 bases and V by 6 bases; bases with no gene match: 11. The CDR3 DNA sequence: TGTGCCAGCAGACCCCGCGGGACTAGCGGGAGAGGAAATGAGCAGTTCTTC. It encodes CASRPRGTSGRGNEQFF.

The chain carries TRBV5-1 and TRBJ2-1; D is unclear. Germline loops: CDR1 SGHRS, CDR2 YFSETQ. V was pared by 0 bases and J by 10 bases, with 20 bases between. The CDR3 is 16 residues long. CDR3 residues: CASSLAGYIPRVEQFF. CDR3 coding DNA: TGCGCCAGCAGCTTGGCCGGTTATATACCACGGGTCGAGCAGTTCTTC. Filled out from reference TRBV5-1 and TRBJ2-1, the complete variable domain reads KAGVTQTPRYLIKTRGQQVTLSCSPISGHRSVSWYQQTPGQGLQFLFEYFSETQRNKGNFPGRFSGRQFSNSRSEMNVSTLELGDSALYLCASSLAGYIPRVEQFFGPGTRLTVL.

The chain has TRBV10-3 and TRBJ2-7, with D perhaps matching TRBD1 (5 bases). The V gene lost 5 bases and the J gene lost 5 bases, with 19 bases spanning the gap. Per the germline V gene, CDR1 is ENHRY and CDR2 is SYGVKD. The CDR3 is 15 residues long. The CDR3 DNA is TGTGCCATCAGTCCTACGGATAGGGGAACTGACGAGCAGTACTTC. It translates to CAISPTDRGTDEQYF.